The rows below give T cell receptor beta chains drawn from one sample of a study of blood T cells in healthy people across ages. TCRdb called the 5' RACE reads again in MiXCR, with one record for every CDR3 protein. The table shows roughly 1,700,000 distinct CDR3 sequences, with 25% to 30% occurring only once. Sequenced input: blood. These receptors were taken from a woman younger than 45 in good health. Each CDR3 is given with its conserved first and last residue. D genes are given only for firm matches. Clone sizes are given selectively: once, few, many, or a class where the clone is expanded.

D gene	clone size	V gene	CDR3 length	J gene	CDR3 protein	CDR3 DNA
-	-	TRBV6-1	17	TRBJ1-5	CASKGILAGLSNQPQHF	TGTGCCAGCAAGGGTATCCTGGCAGGGCTTAGCAATCAGCCCCAGCATTTT
-	many	TRBV29-1	11	TRBJ2-1	CSGAGINEQFF	TGCAGCGGTGCAGGGATAAATGAGCAGTTCTTC
-	once	TRBV11-3	14	TRBJ1-5	CASSLRYSNRPQHF	TGTGCCAGCAGCTTAAGGTATAGCAATCGGCCCCAGCATTTT
-	few	TRBV3-1	12	TRBJ2-1	CASSQWGDEQFF	TGTGCCAGCAGCCAATGGGGCGATGAGCAGTTCTTC
-	few	TRBV6-6	13	TRBJ1-5	CASSYSVNQPQHF	TGTGCCAGCAGTTACTCGGTCAATCAGCCCCAGCATTTT
TRBD2	-	TRBV5-1	13	TRBJ2-7	CASRNLAGVKQYF	TGCGCCAGCAGGAATCTAGCGGGGGTGAAACAGTACTTC
-	few	TRBV30	14	TRBJ1-5	CAWSPIGTNQPQHF	TGTGCCTGGAGCCCGATCGGGACTAATCAGCCCCAGCATTTT
-	many	TRBV7-2	13	TRBJ2-1	CASSLLWADEQFF	TGTGCCAGCAGCTTACTCTGGGCCGACGAGCAGTTCTTC
TRBD1	-	TRBV7-2	15	TRBJ2-5	CASSPPDRGHSEQYF	TGTGCCAGCAGCCCCCCGGACAGGGGGCATAGTGAGCAGTACTTC
-	-	TRBV30	12	TRBJ2-7	CACAQSPYEQYF	TGTGCCTGTGCCCAGAGTCCCTACGAGCAGTACTTC
-	-	TRBV18	13	TRBJ1-1	CASSPDRRTEAFF	TGTGCCAGCTCACCTGACAGGAGGACTGAAGCTTTCTTT
-	few	TRBV12-3/TRBV12-4	11	TRBJ2-1	CASSPGPVMFF	TGTGCCAGCAGCCCGGGACCGGTAATGTTCTTC
TRBD2	-	TRBV7-9	15	TRBJ2-3	CASSSRTSVSDTQYF	TGTGCCAGCAGCTCCCGGACTAGCGTCTCAGATACGCAGTATTTT
-	-	TRBV5-1	16	TRBJ2-6	CASSLDFGSGANVLTF	TGCGCCAGCAGCTTGGATTTCGGCTCTGGGGCCAACGTCCTGACTTTC
TRBD1	few	TRBV6-1	14	TRBJ1-5	CASVQGNSNQPQHF	TGTGCCAGCGTACAGGGGAATAGCAATCAGCCCCAGCATTTT
-	many	TRBV10-3	13	TRBJ2-5	CAISVSSQETQYF	TGTGCCATCAGTGTGAGCAGCCAAGAGACCCAGTACTTC
TRBD1	-	TRBV24-1	13	TRBJ2-1	CATGQAQYDEQFF	TGTGCCACCGGACAGGCCCAATACGATGAGCAGTTCTTC
-	-	TRBV3-1	13	TRBJ2-5	CASSQDTRGTQYF	TGTGCCAGCAGCCAAGATACACGCGGGACCCAGTACTTC
-	-	TRBV12-3/TRBV12-4	16	TRBJ1-2	CASSLETGPPNYGYTF	TGTGCCAGCAGTTTAGAAACAGGGCCCCCAAACTATGGCTACACCTTC
-	-	TRBV10-3	15	TRBJ1-1	CAISEYGGQNTEAFF	TGTGCCATCAGTGAGTATGGGGGACAGAACACTGAAGCTTTCTTT
-	many	TRBV5-1	14	TRBJ1-2	CASRETPLNYGYTF	TGCGCCAGCAGAGAGACACCCCTTAACTATGGCTACACCTTC
-	many	TRBV5-1	14	TRBJ1-2	CASSRDWGADGYTF	TGCGCCAGCAGCCGGGATTGGGGCGCGGATGGCTACACCTTC
TRBD1	-	TRBV27	15	TRBJ2-5	CASSPRGDRGETQYF	TGTGCCAGCAGTCCTAGGGGTGACAGGGGGGAGACCCAGTACTTC
TRBD1	few	TRBV29-1	12	TRBJ2-7	CSVQGASGEQYF	TGCAGCGTACAGGGGGCGAGTGGCGAGCAGTACTTC
TRBD1	-	TRBV6-6	17	TRBJ2-6	CASSSPDRGPGANALTF	TGTGCCAGCAGTTCTCCGGACAGGGGGCCTGGGGCCAACGCCCTGACTTTC
-	-	TRBV12-3/TRBV12-4	14	TRBJ2-1	CASAGRSSHNEQFF	TGTGCCAGCGCCGGGAGAAGCTCCCACAATGAGCAGTTCTTC
-	-	TRBV7-9	13	TRBJ2-4	CASSTGTENIQYF	TGTGCCAGCAGCACGGGGACGGAGAACATTCAGTACTTC
-	many	TRBV5-1	13	TRBJ2-7	CASSVGQSYEQYF	TGCGCCAGCAGCGTGGGCCAGTCCTACGAGCAGTACTTC
-	-	TRBV12-5	14	TRBJ2-5	CASGSPADQETQYF	TGTGCTAGTGGTTCTCCGGCAGACCAAGAGACCCAGTACTTC
-	many	TRBV6-6	14	TRBJ2-5	CASSWGNGQETQYF	TGTGCCAGCAGTTGGGGCAATGGGCAAGAGACCCAGTACTTC
TRBD1	-	TRBV20-1	13	TRBJ1-1	CSARPGQGTEAFF	TGCAGTGCTAGGCCGGGACAGGGCACTGAAGCTTTCTTT
-	-	TRBV20-1	13	TRBJ2-5	CSAMDGAQETQYF	TGCAGTGCAATGGACGGAGCCCAAGAGACCCAGTACTTC
TRBD1	few	TRBV19	15	TRBJ2-7	CASSIGLQGVYKQYF	TGTGCCAGTAGTATAGGTCTACAGGGGGTCTACAAGCAGTACTTC
TRBD1	-	TRBV18	15	TRBJ1-2	CASSPATGLNYGYTF	TGTGCCAGCTCACCCGCGACAGGGTTGAACTATGGCTACACCTTC
-	-	TRBV9	16	TRBJ2-1	CASSVRGDFTSYEQFF	TGCGCCAGCAGCGTACGTGGGGACTTCACAAGCTATGAGCAGTTCTTC
-	many	TRBV27	14	TRBJ2-7	CASSLRDLTYEQYF	TGTGCCAGCAGTTTGCGGGACTTAACCTACGAGCAGTACTTC
-	-	TRBV12-3/TRBV12-4	14	TRBJ1-1	CASSFTGRNTEAFF	TGTGCCAGCAGCTTTACAGGGAGGAACACTGAAGCTTTCTTT
TRBD1	-	TRBV28	15	TRBJ2-5	CASTEEGQGIETQYF	TGTGCCAGCACTGAAGAGGGACAGGGTATCGAGACCCAGTACTTC
TRBD2	many	TRBV7-9	15	TRBJ2-1	CASSLVTSGRSEQFF	TGTGCCAGCAGCTTAGTGACTAGCGGGAGGTCTGAGCAGTTCTTC
-	few	TRBV6-2/TRBV6-3	12	TRBJ1-2	CASSSPGLGYTF	TGTGCCAGCAGTTCGCCCGGCCTTGGCTACACCTTC
TRBD2	few	TRBV5-1	18	TRBJ2-3	CASSQRWASGRSADTQYF	TGCGCCAGCAGCCAACGTTGGGCTAGCGGGAGGAGCGCAGATACGCAGTATTTT
TRBD1	few	TRBV5-1	13	TRBJ2-1	CASSWGTVNEQFF	TGCGCCAGCAGCTGGGGGACAGTAAATGAGCAGTTCTTC
TRBD1	-	TRBV6-2/TRBV6-3	14	TRBJ1-2	CASRATGTNYGYTF	TGTGCAAGCAGAGCGACAGGGACTAACTATGGCTACACCTTC
-	many	TRBV6-5	11	TRBJ2-1	CASSYGGEQFF	TGTGCCAGCAGCTACGGCGGAGAGCAGTTCTTC